The rows below give T cell receptor beta chains drawn from one sample of a study of T cells in Graves' hyperthyroidism and ophthalmopathy. TCRdb redid the calling of the multiplex PCR reads with MiXCR, one entry per CDR3 protein. The sample comprises about 270,000 distinct CDR3 sequences, approximately 24% of which are singletons, and about 40% rests with the top ten. The sample taken for sequencing was blood. These receptors all stem from a woman between 40 and 55 years old with Graves' ophthalmopathy. CDR3s include the opening cysteine and the closing phenylalanine or tryptophan. D genes are given only for firm matches. The size entry is marked missing in some rows and otherwise reads once, few, many or a size class.

NA	NA	TRBV2	TRBJ2-5	CASTAPQDSQETQYF	TGTGCCAGCACCGCTCCGCAGGACAGCCAAGAGACCCAGTACTTC
many	NA	TRBV5-1	TRBJ2-2	CASSLVFSGTGELFF	TGCGCCAGCAGCTTGGTTTTTAGCGGCACCGGGGAGCTGTTTTTT
NA	NA	TRBV11-2	TRBJ2-5	CASSLNPGVRETQYF	TGTGCCAGCAGCTTAAACCCCGGGGTTAGAGAGACCCAGTACTTC
NA	NA	TRBV28	TRBJ1-2	CASTLGADYGYTF	TGTGCCAGCACCTTGGGGGCGGACTATGGCTACACCTTC
many	NA	TRBV3-1	TRBJ1-2	CASSQAGWGYGYTF	TGTGCCAGCAGCCAAGCCGGGTGGGGCTATGGCTACACCTTC
many	NA	TRBV5-1	TRBJ1-2	CASSPDGDAYGYTF	TGCGCCAGCAGCCCCGACGGGGATGCGTATGGCTACACCTTC
many	TRBD2	TRBV7-3	TRBJ2-7	CASSLITSGSSSRSYEQYF	TGTGCCAGCAGCTTAATAACTAGCGGGAGTAGTAGTCGCTCCTACGAGCAGTACTTC
many	TRBD2	TRBV3-1	TRBJ2-2	CASSRRGTNTGELFF	TGTGCCAGCAGCCGGCGGGGGACGAACACCGGGGAGCTGTTTTTT
many	NA	TRBV6-5	TRBJ2-7	CASSYGRGQVIYEQYF	TGTGCCAGCAGTTACGGGAGGGGACAGGTTATCTACGAGCAGTACTTC
many	NA	TRBV5-1	TRBJ1-2	CASSSTAGDYGYTF	TGCGCCAGCAGCTCCACGGCGGGGGACTATGGCTACACCTTC
many	TRBD1	TRBV6-1	TRBJ1-1	CASSAPGQGANTEAFF	TGTGCCAGCAGTGCCCCGGGACAGGGGGCGAACACTGAAGCTTTCTTT
many	NA	TRBV7-3	TRBJ2-7	CASSLTYGYEQYF	TGTGCCAGCAGCTTAACGTACGGCTACGAGCAGTACTTC
NA	TRBD1	TRBV19	TRBJ2-7	CASSIVGQETYEQYF	TGTGCCAGTAGTATTGTGGGACAGGAGACCTACGAGCAGTACTTC
many	TRBD2	TRBV28	TRBJ2-7	CASSAGLARGQYF	TGTGCCAGCAGCGCCGGACTAGCTCGTGGCCAGTACTTC
NA	TRBD1	TRBV7-2	TRBJ2-5	CASSSRTGMETQYF	TGTGCCAGCAGCTCGCGGACAGGGATGGAGACCCAGTACTTC
many	NA	TRBV12-3/TRBV12-4	TRBJ1-3	CASSLDRLSGNTIYF	TGTGCCAGCAGTTTAGACAGACTCTCTGGAAACACCATATATTTT
NA	NA	TRBV12-3/TRBV12-4	TRBJ1-2	CASSPTVGGYTF	TGTGCCAGCAGTCCGACAGTCGGCGGCTACACCTTC
NA	NA	TRBV9	TRBJ2-7	CASSVALTGVDEQYF	TGTGCCAGCAGCGTAGCTTTGACGGGGGTCGACGAGCAGTACTTC
NA	NA	TRBV18	TRBJ2-7	CASSQTIGQGNYERYF	TGTGCCAGCTCACAAACCATCGGACAAGGGAACTACGAGCGGTACTTC
NA	NA	TRBV9	TRBJ1-1	CASSVTGRATEAFF	TGTGCCAGCAGCGTGACCGGGAGGGCCACTGAAGCTTTCTTT
many	TRBD1	TRBV5-1	TRBJ1-3	CASSLDGQGENTIYF	TGCGCCAGCAGCTTGGATGGACAGGGAGAGAACACCATATATTTT
many	TRBD2	TRBV12-3/TRBV12-4	TRBJ2-5	CASSSGLAREWKETQYF	TGTGCCAGCAGTTCGGGACTAGCCCGGGAGTGGAAGGAGACCCAGTACTTC
many	NA	TRBV18	TRBJ2-4	CASSPPPGDAKNIQYF	TGTGCCAGCTCACCCCCGCCCGGGGATGCCAAAAACATTCAGTACTTC
many	TRBD1	TRBV12-5	TRBJ2-2	CASGSGQGEVGELFF	TGTGCTAGTGGTTCCGGACAGGGAGAGGTCGGGGAGCTGTTTTTT
many	NA	TRBV6-5	TRBJ1-5	CASSTGRAGNQPQHF	TGTGCCAGCTCTACCGGCCGCGCGGGCAATCAGCCCCAGCATTTT
many	NA	TRBV28	TRBJ2-7	CASSLGQGSSYEQYF	TGTGCCAGCAGTTTAGGGCAGGGGAGCTCCTACGAGCAGTACTTC
NA	TRBD1	TRBV28	TRBJ1-1	CASSSDRDEAFF	TGTGCCAGCAGTTCTGACAGGGATGAAGCTTTCTTT
few	TRBD1	TRBV6-5	TRBJ2-7	CASSYSRDRGAHEQYF	TGTGCCAGCAGTTACAGTAGGGACAGGGGCGCCCACGAGCAGTACTTC
many	NA	TRBV11-2	TRBJ2-7	CASSSKYEQYF	TGTGCCAGCAGCTCCAAGTACGAGCAGTACTTC
many	NA	TRBV10-3	TRBJ2-7	CATKQGGNEQYF	TGTGCCACAAAACAGGGAGGGAACGAGCAGTACTTC
many	NA	TRBV12-3/TRBV12-4	TRBJ1-3	CASSRIGSGNTIYF	TGTGCCAGCAGCCGCATAGGCTCTGGAAACACCATATATTTT
many	NA	TRBV28	TRBJ1-1	CASRPAGTSEAFF	TGTGCCAGCAGACCCGCCGGGACGTCGGAAGCTTTCTTT
once	NA	TRBV28	TRBJ2-5	CASSFLGVQETQYF	TGTGCCAGCAGTTTTCTAGGGGTCCAAGAGACCCAGTACTTC
NA	NA	TRBV6-5	TRBJ1-6	CASSYYGRGAYNSPLHF	TGTGCCAGCAGTTACTACGGGAGGGGTGCCTATAATTCACCCCTCCACTTT
many	TRBD2	TRBV7-6	TRBJ2-2	CASSLAGTSGITGELFF	TGTGCCAGCAGCTTGGCCGGGACTAGCGGGATTACCGGGGAGCTGTTTTTT
many	NA	TRBV28	TRBJ1-6	CASTSQGSSYNSPLHF	TGTGCCAGCACCTCCCAAGGGAGCTCCTATAATTCACCCCTCCACTTT
many	NA	TRBV7-2	TRBJ2-7	CASSLGASSYEQYF	TGTGCCAGCAGCTTAGGGGCGAGCTCCTACGAGCAGTACTTC
many	TRBD1	TRBV30	TRBJ1-1	CAFQGQGGTEAFF	TGTGCCTTCCAAGGACAGGGTGGGACTGAAGCTTTCTTT
NA	TRBD2	TRBV20-1	TRBJ2-5	CSARGLAGEQISETQYF	TGCAGTGCTAGAGGTCTAGCGGGAGAGCAAATCTCGGAGACCCAGTACTTC
few	NA	TRBV12-3/TRBV12-4	TRBJ1-5	CASSQGMAQPQHF	TGTGCCAGCAGTCAGGGAATGGCTCAGCCCCAGCATTTT
NA	NA	TRBV20-1	TRBJ2-7	CSARDPGSGEQYF	TGCAGTGCTAGAGATCCAGGCTCGGGCGAGCAGTACTTC